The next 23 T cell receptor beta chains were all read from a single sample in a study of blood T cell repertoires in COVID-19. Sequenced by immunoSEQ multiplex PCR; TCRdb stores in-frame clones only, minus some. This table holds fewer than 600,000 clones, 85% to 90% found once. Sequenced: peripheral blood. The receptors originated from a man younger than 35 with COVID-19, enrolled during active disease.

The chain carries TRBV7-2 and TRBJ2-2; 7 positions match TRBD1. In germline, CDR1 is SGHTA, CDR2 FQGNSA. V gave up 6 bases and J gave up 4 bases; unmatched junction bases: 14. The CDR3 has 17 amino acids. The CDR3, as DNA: TGTGCCAGCAGTTACAGGGGCCGACTTGCGGGCACCGGGGAGCTGTTTTTT. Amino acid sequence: CASSYRGRLAGTGELFF. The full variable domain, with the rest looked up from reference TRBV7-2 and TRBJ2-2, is GAGVSQSPSNKVTEKGKDVELRCDPISGHTALYWYRQSLGQGLEFLIYFQGNSAPDKSGLPSDRFSAERTGGSVSTLTIQRTQQEDSAVYLCASSYRGRLAGTGELFFGEGSRLTVL.

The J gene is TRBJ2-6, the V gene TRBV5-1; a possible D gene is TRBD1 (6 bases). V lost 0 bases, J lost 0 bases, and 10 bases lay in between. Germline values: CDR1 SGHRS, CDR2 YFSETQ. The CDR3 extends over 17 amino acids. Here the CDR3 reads CASSLEGVHSGANVLTF. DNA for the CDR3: TGCGCCAGCAGCTTGGAGGGGGTCCACTCTGGGGCCAACGTCCTGACTTTC.

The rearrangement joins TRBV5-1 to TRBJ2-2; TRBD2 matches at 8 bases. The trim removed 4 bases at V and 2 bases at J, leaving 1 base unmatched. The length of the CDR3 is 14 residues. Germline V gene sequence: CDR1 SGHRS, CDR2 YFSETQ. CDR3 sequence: CASSLAGNTGELFF. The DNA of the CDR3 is TGCGCCAGCAGCCTAGCGGGCAACACCGGGGAGCTGTTTTTT.

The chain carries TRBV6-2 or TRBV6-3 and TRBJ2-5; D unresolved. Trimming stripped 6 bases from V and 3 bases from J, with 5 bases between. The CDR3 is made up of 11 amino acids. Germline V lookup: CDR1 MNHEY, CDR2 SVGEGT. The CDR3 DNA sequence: TGTGCCAGCAGCTCTGAAGAGACCCAGTACTTC. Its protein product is CASSSEETQYF.

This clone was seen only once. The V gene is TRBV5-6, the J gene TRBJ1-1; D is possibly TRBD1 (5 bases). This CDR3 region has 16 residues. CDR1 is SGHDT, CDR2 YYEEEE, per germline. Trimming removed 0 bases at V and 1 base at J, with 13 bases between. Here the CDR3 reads CASSLARGGWNTEAFF. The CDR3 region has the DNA TGTGCCAGCAGCTTGGCGCGCGGGGGGTGGAACACTGAAGCTTTCTTT.

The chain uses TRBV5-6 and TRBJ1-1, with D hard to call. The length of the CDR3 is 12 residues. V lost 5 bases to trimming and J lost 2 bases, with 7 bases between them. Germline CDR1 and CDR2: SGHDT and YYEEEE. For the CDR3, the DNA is TGTGCCAGCAGTTCCCCTAACACTGAAGCTTTCTTT. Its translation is CASSSPNTEAFF.

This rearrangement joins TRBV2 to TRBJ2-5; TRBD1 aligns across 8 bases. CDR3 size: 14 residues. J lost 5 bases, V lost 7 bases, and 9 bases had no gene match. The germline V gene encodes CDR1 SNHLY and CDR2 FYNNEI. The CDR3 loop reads CASTRTGNMETQYF. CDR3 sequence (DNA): TGTGCCAGCACTCGGACAGGGAACATGGAGACCCAGTACTTC.

CDR3 sequence (DNA): TGTGCCAGCAGTCCTCCGGGACTAGCTTATCATGAGCAGTTCTTC. As protein: CASSPPGLAYHEQFF. The V and J genes are TRBV2 and TRBJ2-1, with 9 bases fitting TRBD2. CDR3 length equals 15 residues. Germline-derived CDR1 and CDR2 are SNHLY and FYNNEI. V was pared by 5 bases and J by 8 bases, with 10 bases of the junction left unmatched.

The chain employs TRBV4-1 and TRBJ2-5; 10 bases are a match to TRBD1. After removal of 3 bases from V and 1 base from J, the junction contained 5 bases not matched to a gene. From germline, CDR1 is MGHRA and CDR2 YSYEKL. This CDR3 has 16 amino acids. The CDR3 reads CASSQGGTGVQETQYF. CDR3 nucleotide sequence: TGCGCCAGCAGCCAGGGCGGGACAGGGGTCCAAGAGACCCAGTACTTC.

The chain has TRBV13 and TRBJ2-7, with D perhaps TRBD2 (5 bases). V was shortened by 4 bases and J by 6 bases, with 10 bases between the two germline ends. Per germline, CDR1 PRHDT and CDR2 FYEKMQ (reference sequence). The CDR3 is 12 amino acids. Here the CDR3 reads CASSSRGAEQYF. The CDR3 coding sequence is TGTGCCAGCAGCTCTCGGGGTGCCGAGCAGTACTTC.

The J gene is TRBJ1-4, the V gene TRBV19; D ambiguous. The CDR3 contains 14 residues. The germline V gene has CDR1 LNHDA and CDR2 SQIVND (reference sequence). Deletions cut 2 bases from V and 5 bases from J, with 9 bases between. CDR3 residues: CASSISPGNEKLFF. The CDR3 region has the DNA TGTGCCAGTAGTATAAGCCCAGGAAATGAAAAACTGTTTTTT.

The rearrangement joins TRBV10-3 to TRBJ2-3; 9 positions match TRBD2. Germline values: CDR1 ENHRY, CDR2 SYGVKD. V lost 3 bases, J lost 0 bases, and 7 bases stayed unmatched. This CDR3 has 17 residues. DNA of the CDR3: TGTGCCATCAGTGACCTAGCGGGGCCTTCTAGCACAGATACGCAGTATTTT. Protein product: CAISDLAGPSSTDTQYF.

CDR3: CASTRATSSKTQYF. CDR3 DNA: TGTGCCAGCACCCGAGCCACTAGCTCCAAGACCCAGTACTTC. V usage is TRBV6-5 and J usage is TRBJ2-5, with a weak D call TRBD2 (6 bases). CDR3 length: 14 amino acids. Germline loops: CDR1 MNHEY, CDR2 SVGAGI. V dropped 7 bases and J dropped 6 bases, with 18 bases sitting between them.

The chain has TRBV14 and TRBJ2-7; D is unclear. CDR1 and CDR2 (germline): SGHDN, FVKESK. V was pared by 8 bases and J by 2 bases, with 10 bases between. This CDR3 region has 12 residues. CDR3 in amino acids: CASAQITYEQYF. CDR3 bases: TGTGCCAGCGCACAGATTACCTACGAGCAGTACTTC.

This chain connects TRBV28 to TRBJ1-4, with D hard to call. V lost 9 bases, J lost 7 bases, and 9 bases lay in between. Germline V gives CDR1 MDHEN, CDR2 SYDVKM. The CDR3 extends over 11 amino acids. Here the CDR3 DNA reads TGTGCCAGTTGGGGAGGTGAAAAACTGTTTTTT. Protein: CASWGGEKLFF. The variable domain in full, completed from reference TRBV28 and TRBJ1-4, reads DVKVTQSSRYLVKRTGEKVFLECVQDMDHENMFWYRQDPGLGLRLIYFSYDVKMKEKGDIPEGYSVSREKKERFSLILESASTNQTSMYLCASWGGEKLFFGSGTQLSVL.

This CDR3 reads CASSQRSGGGTGELFF. The CDR3 nucleotides read TGTGCCAGCAGTCAACGCAGCGGGGGGGGCACCGGGGAGCTGTTTTTT. This chain uses TRBV6-2 or TRBV6-3 with TRBJ2-2; 10 nucleotides match TRBD2. The CDR3 loop spans 16 amino acids. CDR1 and CDR2 (germline): MNHEY, SVGEGT. Germline trimming cut 5 bases from V and 4 bases from J; bases unmatched to any gene: 7.

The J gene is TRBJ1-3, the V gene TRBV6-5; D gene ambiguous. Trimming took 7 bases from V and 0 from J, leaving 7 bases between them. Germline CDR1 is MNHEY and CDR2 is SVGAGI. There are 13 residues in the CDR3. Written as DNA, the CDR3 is TGTGCCAGCACTGGAGACTCTGGAAACACCATATATTTT. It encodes CASTGDSGNTIYF.

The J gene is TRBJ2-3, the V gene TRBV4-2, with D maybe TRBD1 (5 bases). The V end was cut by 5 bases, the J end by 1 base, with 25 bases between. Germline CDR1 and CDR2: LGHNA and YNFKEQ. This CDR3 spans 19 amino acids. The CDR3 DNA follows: TGTGCCAGCAGCTCAGATAAGACCTTCCAGGGAAGAGGCACAGATACGCAGTATTTT. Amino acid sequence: CASSSDKTFQGRGTDTQYF.

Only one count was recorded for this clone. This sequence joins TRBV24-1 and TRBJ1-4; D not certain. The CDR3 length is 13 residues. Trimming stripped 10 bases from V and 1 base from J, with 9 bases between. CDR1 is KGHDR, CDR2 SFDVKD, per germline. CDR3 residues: CATGYGTNEKLFF. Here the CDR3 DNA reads TGTGCCACGGGCTATGGAACTAATGAAAAACTGTTTTTT.

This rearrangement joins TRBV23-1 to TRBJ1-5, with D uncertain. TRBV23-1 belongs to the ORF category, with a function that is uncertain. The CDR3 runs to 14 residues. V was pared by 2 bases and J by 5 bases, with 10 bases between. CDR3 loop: CASSQREPDQPQHF. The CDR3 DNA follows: TGCGCCAGCAGTCAACGGGAGCCTGATCAGCCCCAGCATTTT.

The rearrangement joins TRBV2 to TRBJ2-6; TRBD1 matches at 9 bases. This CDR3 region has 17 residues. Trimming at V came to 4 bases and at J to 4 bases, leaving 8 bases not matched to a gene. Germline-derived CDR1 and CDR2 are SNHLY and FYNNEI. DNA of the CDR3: TGTGCCAGCAGTGTAGGACAGGGGAATTCCGGGGCCAACGTCCTGACTTTC. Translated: CASSVGQGNSGANVLTF.

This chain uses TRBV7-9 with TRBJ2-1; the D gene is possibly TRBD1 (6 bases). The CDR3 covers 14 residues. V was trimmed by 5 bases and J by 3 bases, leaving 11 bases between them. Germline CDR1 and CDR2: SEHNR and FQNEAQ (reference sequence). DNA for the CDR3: TGTGCCAGCAGCCCCCGGGACAACTACAATGAGCAGTTCTTC. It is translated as CASSPRDNYNEQFF.

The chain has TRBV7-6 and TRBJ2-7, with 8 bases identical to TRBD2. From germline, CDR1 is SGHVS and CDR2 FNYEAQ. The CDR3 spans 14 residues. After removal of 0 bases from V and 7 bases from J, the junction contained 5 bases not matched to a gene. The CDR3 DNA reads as TGTGCCAGCAGCTTAGCGGCGGGGGGAAAGGAGCAGTACTTC. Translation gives CASSLAAGGKEQYF. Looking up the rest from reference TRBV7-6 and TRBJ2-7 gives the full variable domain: GAGVSQSPRYKVTKRGQDVALRCDPISGHVSLYWYRQALGQGPEFLTYFNYEAQQDKSGLPNDRFSAERPEGSISTLTIQRTEQRDSAMYRCASSLAAGGKEQYFGPGTRLTVT.